This record covers a single T cell receptor (beta chain). CDR3 length equals 13 residues. V was trimmed by 5 bases and J by 11 bases, leaving 16 bases between them. Per germline, CDR1 PRHDT and CDR2 FYEKMQ (reference sequence). The data were taken from a study of blood T cell repertoires in COVID-19. Turning to the study itself: Samples came from the United States, Italy and Spain, spanning acute and convalescent COVID-19. T cells, B-cell-depleted T cells, or PBMCs supplied cDNA or gDNA.

Donors in Cohort 3 counted as recovered after two negative PCRs, clearance, or symptom resolution. Clones were sequenced by immunoSEQ multiplex PCR, and TCRdb holds only the in-frame ones, with some missing. There are around 130,000 clones in the sample; approximately 86% occur only once, and about 2.3% lies in the top ten. This chain links TRBV13 with TRBJ1-5, with D possibly matching TRBD1 (5 bases). This TCR derives from a woman aged 45-65 years who had recovered from COVID-19. The sample taken for sequencing was PBMCs or T cells enriched from blood (not recorded which). In DNA, the CDR3 is TGTGCCAGCAGCCGAAACGGCAGGGCGGCCCAGCATTTT. Translating it yields CASSRNGRAAQHF.